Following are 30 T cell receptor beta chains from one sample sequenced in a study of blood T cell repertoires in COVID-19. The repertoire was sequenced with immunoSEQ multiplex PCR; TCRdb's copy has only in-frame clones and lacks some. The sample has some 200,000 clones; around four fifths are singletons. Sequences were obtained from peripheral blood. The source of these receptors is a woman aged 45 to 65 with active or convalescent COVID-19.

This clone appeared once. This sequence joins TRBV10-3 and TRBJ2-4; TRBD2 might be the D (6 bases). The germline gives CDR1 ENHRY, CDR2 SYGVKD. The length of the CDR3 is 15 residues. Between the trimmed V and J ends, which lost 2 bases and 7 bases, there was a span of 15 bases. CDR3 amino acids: CAISEGKGGKNIQYF. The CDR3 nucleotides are TGTGCCATCAGTGAGGGAAAGGGCGGGAAGAACATTCAGTACTTC.

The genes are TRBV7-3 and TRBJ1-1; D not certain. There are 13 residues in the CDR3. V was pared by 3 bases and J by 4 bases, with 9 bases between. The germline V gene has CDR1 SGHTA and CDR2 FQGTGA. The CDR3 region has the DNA TGTGCCAGCAGCTTCGGGGAGGGCACTGAAGCTTTCTTT. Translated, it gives CASSFGEGTEAFF.

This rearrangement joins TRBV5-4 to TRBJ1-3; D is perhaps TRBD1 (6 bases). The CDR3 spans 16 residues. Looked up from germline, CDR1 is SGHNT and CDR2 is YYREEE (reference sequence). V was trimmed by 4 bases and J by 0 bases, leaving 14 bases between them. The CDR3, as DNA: TGTGCCAGCAGCCTCCAGGGGAGAAACTCTGGAAACACCATATATTTT. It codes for CASSLQGRNSGNTIYF.

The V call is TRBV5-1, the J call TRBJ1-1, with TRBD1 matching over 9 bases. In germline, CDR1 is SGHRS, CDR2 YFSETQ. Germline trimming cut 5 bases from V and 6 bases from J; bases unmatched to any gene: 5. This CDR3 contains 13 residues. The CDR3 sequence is CASRVGQGPEAFF. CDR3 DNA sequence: TGCGCCAGCAGAGTCGGACAGGGGCCTGAAGCTTTCTTT.

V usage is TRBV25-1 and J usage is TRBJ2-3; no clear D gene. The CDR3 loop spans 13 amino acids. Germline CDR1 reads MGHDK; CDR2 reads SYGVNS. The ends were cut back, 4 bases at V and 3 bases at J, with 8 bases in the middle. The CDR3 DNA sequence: TGTGCCAGCAGTGCCGCCGGGACAGATACGCAGTATTTT. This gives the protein CASSAAGTDTQYF.

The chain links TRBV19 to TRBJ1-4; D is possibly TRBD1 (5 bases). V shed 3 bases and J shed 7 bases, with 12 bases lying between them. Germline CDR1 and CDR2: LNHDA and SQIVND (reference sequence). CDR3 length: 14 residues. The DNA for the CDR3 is TGTGCCAGTAGTATCGGGTCAGGGTCTGAAAAACTGTTTTTT. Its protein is CASSIGSGSEKLFF.

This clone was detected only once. The CDR3 nucleotides are TGTGCCAGGCTGCTCCCGGGACACAGCTCTGGGGCCAACGTCCTGACTTTC. Translated, it gives CARLLPGHSSGANVLTF. The V gene is TRBV19, the J gene TRBJ2-6, with D possibly TRBD1 on 6 matching bases. CDR3 length equals 17 residues. In germline, CDR1 is LNHDA, CDR2 SQIVND (reference sequence). V was shortened by 9 bases and J by 0 bases, with 18 bases between the two germline ends.

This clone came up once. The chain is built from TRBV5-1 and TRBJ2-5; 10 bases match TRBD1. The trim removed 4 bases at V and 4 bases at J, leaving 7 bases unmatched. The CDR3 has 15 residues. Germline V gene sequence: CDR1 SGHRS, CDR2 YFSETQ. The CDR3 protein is CASSPDRGLPETQYF. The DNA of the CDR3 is TGCGCCAGCAGCCCCGACAGGGGGCTCCCAGAGACCCAGTACTTC.

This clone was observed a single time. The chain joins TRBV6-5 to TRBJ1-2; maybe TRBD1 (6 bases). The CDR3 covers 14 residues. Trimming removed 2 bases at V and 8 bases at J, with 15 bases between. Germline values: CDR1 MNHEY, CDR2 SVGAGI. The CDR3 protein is CASSYQTGYGGYTF. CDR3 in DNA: TGTGCCAGCAGTTACCAAACAGGGTACGGCGGCTACACCTTC.

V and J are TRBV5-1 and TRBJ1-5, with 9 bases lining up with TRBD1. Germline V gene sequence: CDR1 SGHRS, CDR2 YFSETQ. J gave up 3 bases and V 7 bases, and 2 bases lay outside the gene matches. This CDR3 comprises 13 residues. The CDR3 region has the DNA TGCGCCAGCCGGACAGGGGACAATCAGCCCCAGCATTTT. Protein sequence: CASRTGDNQPQHF.

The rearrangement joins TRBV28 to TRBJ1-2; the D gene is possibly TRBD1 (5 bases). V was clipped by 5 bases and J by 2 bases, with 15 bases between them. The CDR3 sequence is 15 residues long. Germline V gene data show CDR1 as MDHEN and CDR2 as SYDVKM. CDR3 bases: TGTGCCAGCAGTCTAACGACAGTAGGCAACTATGGCTACACCTTC. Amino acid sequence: CASSLTTVGNYGYTF.

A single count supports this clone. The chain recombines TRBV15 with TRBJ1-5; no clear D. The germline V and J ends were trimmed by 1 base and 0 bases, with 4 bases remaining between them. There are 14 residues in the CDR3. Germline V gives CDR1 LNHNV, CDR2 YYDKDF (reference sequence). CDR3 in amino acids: CATSRAGSNQPQHF. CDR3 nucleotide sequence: TGTGCCACCAGCAGAGCGGGTAGCAATCAGCCCCAGCATTTT. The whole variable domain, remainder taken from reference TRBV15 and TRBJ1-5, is DAMVIQNPRYQVTQFGKPVTLSCSQTLNHNVMYWYQQKSSQAPKLLFHYYDKDFNNEADTPDNFQSRRPNTSFCFLDIRSPGLGDTAMYLCATSRAGSNQPQHFGDGTRLSIL.

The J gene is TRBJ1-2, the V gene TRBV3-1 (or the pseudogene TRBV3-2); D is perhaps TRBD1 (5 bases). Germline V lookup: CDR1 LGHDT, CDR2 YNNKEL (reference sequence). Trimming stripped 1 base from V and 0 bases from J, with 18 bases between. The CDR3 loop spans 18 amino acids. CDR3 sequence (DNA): TGTGCCAGCAGCCAAGTGTCAGGCAGGGCCGGCGCTAACTATGGCTACACCTTC. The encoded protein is CASSQVSGRAGANYGYTF.

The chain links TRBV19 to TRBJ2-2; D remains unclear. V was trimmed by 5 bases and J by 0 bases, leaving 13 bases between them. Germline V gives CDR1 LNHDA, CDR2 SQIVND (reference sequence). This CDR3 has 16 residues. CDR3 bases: TGTGCCAGTAGTCTTATGGTATCAGCGAACACCGGGGAGCTGTTTTTT. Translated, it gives CASSLMVSANTGELFF. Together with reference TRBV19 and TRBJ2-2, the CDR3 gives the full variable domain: DGGITQSPKYLFRKEGQNVTLSCEQNLNHDAMYWYRQDPGQGLRLIYYSQIVNDFQKGDIAEGYSVSREKKESFPLTVTSAQKNPTAFYLCASSLMVSANTGELFFGEGSRLTVL.

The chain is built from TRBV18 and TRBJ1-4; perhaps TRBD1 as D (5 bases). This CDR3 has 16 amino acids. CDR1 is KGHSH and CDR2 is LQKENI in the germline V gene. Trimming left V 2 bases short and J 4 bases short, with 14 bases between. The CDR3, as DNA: TGTGCCAGCTCACCAGGGGAAGGGGCCGTTAATGAAAAACTGTTTTTT. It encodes CASSPGEGAVNEKLFF.

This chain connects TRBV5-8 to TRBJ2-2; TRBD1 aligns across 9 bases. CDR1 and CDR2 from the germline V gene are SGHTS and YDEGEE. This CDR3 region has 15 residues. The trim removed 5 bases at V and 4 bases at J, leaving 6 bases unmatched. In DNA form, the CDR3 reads TGTGCCAGCAGAGCCGGGACAGGGTTCACCGGGGAGCTGTTTTTT. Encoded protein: CASRAGTGFTGELFF.

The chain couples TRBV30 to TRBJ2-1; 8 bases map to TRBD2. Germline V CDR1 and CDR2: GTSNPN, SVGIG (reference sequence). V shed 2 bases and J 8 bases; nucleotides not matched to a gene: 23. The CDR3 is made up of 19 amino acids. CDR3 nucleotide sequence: TGTGCCTGGAGTCGCCGCGACCCGGCCCGGGTAGCGGGAAAGTATGAGCAGTTCTTC. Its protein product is CAWSRRDPARVAGKYEQFF.

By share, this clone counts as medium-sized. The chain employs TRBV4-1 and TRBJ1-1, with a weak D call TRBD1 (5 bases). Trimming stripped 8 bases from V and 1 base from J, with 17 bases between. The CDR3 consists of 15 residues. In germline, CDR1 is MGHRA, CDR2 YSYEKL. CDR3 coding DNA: TGCGCCAGCTCCTCCCCTGGGGCAGGGAACACTGAAGCTTTCTTT. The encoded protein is CASSSPGAGNTEAFF.

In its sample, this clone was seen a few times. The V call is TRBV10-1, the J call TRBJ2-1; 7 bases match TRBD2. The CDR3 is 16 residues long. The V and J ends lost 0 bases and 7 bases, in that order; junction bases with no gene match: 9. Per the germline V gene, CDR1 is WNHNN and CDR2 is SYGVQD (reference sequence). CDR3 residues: CASSESGRELVNEQFF. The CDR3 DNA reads TGCGCCAGCAGTGAGTCTGGGCGGGAGTTGGTAAATGAGCAGTTCTTC.

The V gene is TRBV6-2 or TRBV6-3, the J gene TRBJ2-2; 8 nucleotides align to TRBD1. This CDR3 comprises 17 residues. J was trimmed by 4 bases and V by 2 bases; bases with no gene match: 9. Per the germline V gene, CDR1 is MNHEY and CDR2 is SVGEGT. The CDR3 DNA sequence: TGTGCCAGCAGTTACCCAATAACAGGGGGTTCCACCGGGGAGCTGTTTTTT. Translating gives CASSYPITGGSTGELFF.

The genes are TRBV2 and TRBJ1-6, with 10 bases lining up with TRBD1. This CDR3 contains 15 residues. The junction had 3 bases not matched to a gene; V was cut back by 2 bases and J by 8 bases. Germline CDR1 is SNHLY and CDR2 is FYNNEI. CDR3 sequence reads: CASSESDRGYSPLHF. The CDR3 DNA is TGTGCCAGCAGTGAATCGGACAGGGGGTATTCACCCCTCCACTTT.

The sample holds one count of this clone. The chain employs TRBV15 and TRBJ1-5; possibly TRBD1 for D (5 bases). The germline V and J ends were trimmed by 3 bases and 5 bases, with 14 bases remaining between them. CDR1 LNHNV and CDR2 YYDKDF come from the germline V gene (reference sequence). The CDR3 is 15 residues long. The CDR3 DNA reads TGTGCCACCAGCAGGACCTTGGGGGAGGATCAGCCCCAGCATTTT. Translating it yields CATSRTLGEDQPQHF.

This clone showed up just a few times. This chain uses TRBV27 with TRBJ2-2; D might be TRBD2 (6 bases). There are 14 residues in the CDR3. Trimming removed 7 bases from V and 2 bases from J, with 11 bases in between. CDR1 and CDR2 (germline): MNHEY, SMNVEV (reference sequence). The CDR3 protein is CASKVADNTGELFF. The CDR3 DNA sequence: TGTGCCAGCAAGGTAGCGGATAACACCGGGGAGCTGTTTTTT.

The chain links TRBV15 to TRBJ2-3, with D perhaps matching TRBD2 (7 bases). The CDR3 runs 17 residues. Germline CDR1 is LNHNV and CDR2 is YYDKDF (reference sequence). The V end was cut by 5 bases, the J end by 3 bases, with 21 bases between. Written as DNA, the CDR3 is TGTGCCACCAGCCCTAGGGGGGGGCAAGGATGGACAGATACGCAGTATTTT. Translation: CATSPRGGQGWTDTQYF.

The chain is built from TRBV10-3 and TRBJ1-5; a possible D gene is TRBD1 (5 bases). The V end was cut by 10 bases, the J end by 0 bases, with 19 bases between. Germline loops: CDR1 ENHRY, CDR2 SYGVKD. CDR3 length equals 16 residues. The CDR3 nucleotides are TGTGCCACCGATTCATCGACAGCATATAGCAATCAGCCCCAGCATTTT. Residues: CATDSSTAYSNQPQHF.

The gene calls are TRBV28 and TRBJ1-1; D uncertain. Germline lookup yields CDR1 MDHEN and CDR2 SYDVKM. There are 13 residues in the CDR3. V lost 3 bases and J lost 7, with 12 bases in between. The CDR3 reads CASSLDLEGEAFF. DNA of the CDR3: TGTGCCAGCAGTTTGGACCTAGAGGGTGAAGCTTTCTTT.

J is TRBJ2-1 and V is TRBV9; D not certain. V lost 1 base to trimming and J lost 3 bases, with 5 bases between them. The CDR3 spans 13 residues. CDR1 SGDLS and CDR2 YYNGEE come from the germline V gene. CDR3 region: CASSVTIYNEQFF. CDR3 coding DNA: TGTGCCAGCAGCGTAACAATCTACAATGAGCAGTTCTTC.

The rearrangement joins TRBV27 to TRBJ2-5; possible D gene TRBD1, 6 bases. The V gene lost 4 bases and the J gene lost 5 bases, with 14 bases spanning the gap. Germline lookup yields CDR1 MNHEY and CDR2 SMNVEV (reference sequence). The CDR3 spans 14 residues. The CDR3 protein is CASSSLGAGETQYF. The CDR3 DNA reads TGTGCCAGCAGTTCCTTGGGGGCCGGGGAGACCCAGTACTTC.

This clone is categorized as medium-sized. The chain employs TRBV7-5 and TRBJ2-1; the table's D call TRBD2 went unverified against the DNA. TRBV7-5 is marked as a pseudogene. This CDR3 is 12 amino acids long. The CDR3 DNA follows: TGTGTCAGAAGCTTACTGGTCGGTGAGCAGTTCTTC. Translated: CVRSLLVGEQFF.

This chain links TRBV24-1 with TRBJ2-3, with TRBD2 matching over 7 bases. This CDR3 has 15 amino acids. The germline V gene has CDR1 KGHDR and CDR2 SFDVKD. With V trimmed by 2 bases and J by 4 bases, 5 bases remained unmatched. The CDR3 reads CATSDWTSHPDTQYF. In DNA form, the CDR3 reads TGTGCCACCAGTGATTGGACTAGTCACCCAGATACGCAGTATTTT.